The 23 T cell receptor beta chains below come from one sample, sequenced in a study of a mutant IDH1 vaccine in newly diagnosed glioma. The method was immunoSEQ multiplex PCR; TCRdb's version includes in-frame clones alone and lacks a portion of them. Of some 60,000 clones in the sample, about 90% were seen once. For these receptors, no antigen is known. The sample's time point: week 35, safety follow-up. The vaccine gave 300 ug of a 20-mer mutant IDH1 peptide subcutaneously per dose. Sample: PBMCs, taken from a glioma patient whose treatment included an IDH1 peptide vaccine. The receptors derive from a man aged 40-49 years with glioma.

The chain couples TRBV6-1 to TRBJ2-4; perhaps TRBD2 as D (5 bases). Trimming shortened V by 2 bases and J by 5 bases, and 13 bases separated the two germline ends. The germline gives CDR1 MNHNS, CDR2 SASEGT. CDR3 size: 15 residues. The CDR3 loop reads CASSEPGNYENIQYF. The CDR3, as DNA: TGTGCCAGCAGTGAACCGGGAAACTATGAAAACATTCAGTACTTC.

The chain carries TRBV28 and TRBJ2-7; no clear D gene. Trimming pared 2 bases from V and 3 bases from J, leaving 14 bases between. CDR3 length equals 15 residues. Germline assignment: CDR1 MDHEN and CDR2 SYDVKM. In DNA, the CDR3 is TGTGCCAGCAGTTTAACAGCGCCATTCCTCTACGAGCAGTACTTC. This codes for CASSLTAPFLYEQYF.

V and J are TRBV5-4 and TRBJ1-2; D unresolved. The germline V gene has CDR1 SGHNT and CDR2 YYREEE (reference sequence). V was clipped by 4 bases and J by 0 bases, with 13 bases between them. The CDR3 is made up of 15 amino acids. In DNA form, the CDR3 reads TGTGCCAGCAGCGGACGGAATACTGCTAACTATGGCTACACCTTC. This encodes CASSGRNTANYGYTF.

The chain uses TRBV27 and TRBJ2-7; tentatively, D is TRBD2 (6 bases). V lost 5 bases and J 6 bases, leaving 11 bases between the germline ends. CDR3 size: 12 residues. Germline V gene sequence: CDR1 MNHEY, CDR2 SMNVEV (reference sequence). The CDR3 nucleotides are TGTGCCAGCAGTGGCGGGCGGGGCGAGCAGTACTTC. Its translation is CASSGGRGEQYF.

The rearrangement uses TRBV10-3 and TRBJ1-6; D not certain. The CDR3 covers 15 residues. Trimming removed 4 bases at V and 4 bases at J, with 11 bases between. Per germline, CDR1 ENHRY and CDR2 SYGVKD. The CDR3 protein is CAISGGEFYNSPLHF. CDR3 DNA sequence: TGTGCCATCAGTGGCGGAGAGTTTTATAATTCACCCCTCCACTTT.

The chain carries TRBV6-5 and TRBJ1-5; D is perhaps TRBD1 (5 bases). Trimming shortened V by 4 bases and J by 6 bases, and 16 bases separated the two germline ends. Germline V gene lookup returns CDR1 MNHEY and CDR2 SVGAGI. This CDR3 is 15 amino acids long. The CDR3 loop is CASSSSGGGSQPQHF. The DNA for the CDR3 is TGTGCCAGCAGTTCCTCCGGGGGGGGGAGTCAGCCCCAGCATTTT.

This clone was recorded only once. The chain couples TRBV7-2 to TRBJ2-3; D may be TRBD1 or TRBD2 (5 bases each). V was clipped by 1 base and J by 2 bases, with 10 bases between them. This CDR3 has 15 amino acids. Germline loops: CDR1 SGHTA, CDR2 FQGNSA. CDR3: CASSLGGINTDTQYF. CDR3 sequence (DNA): TGTGCCAGCAGCTTAGGGGGGATTAACACAGATACGCAGTATTTT.

By share of the sample, this clone is medium-sized (0.01 to 0.1%). The chain carries TRBV7-2 and TRBJ1-2; D ambiguous. Trimming stripped 5 bases from V and 5 bases from J, with 15 bases between. CDR3 length equals 14 residues. The germline gives CDR1 SGHTA, CDR2 FQGNSA. The CDR3 nucleotides are TGTGCCAGCAGCCCCCAAAATTCTGGATATGGCTACACCTTC. Protein product: CASSPQNSGYGYTF.

The rearrangement uses TRBV4-1 and TRBJ1-1; D not certain. The germline CDR1 and CDR2 sequences are MGHRA and YSYEKL. This CDR3 is 14 amino acids long. The V and J ends lost 1 base and 0 bases respectively, with 6 bases between them. The CDR3 is CASSQGILNTEAFF. The DNA for the CDR3 is TGCGCCAGCAGCCAAGGAATCCTGAACACTGAAGCTTTCTTT.

This clone was picked up a small number of times. This sequence joins TRBV13 and TRBJ2-2; possible D gene TRBD1, 7 bases. CDR3 length equals 13 residues. Trimming removed 5 bases from V and 6 bases from J, with 10 bases in between. In germline, CDR1 is PRHDT, CDR2 FYEKMQ (reference sequence). CDR3 sequence (DNA): TGTGCCAGCAGCCAGGGGGAGGCCGGGGAGCTGTTTTTT. Its translation is CASSQGEAGELFF.

The chain carries TRBV7-9 and TRBJ2-2; a possible D gene is TRBD1 (6 bases). This CDR3 is built from 14 residues. Germline assignment: CDR1 SEHNR and CDR2 FQNEAQ (reference sequence). Deletions cut 1 base from V and 6 bases from J, with 9 bases between. The CDR3 sequence is CASSLVAGAGELFF. The CDR3 nucleotides are TGTGCCAGCAGCTTAGTTGCAGGGGCCGGGGAGCTGTTTTTT.

The CDR3 sequence is CASSVVSSSGYTGELFF. The CDR3 nucleotides are TGTGCCAGCAGCGTAGTCTCGTCTAGCGGGTACACCGGGGAGCTGTTTTTT. The gene calls are TRBV9 and TRBJ2-2; 8 bases agree with TRBD2. Germline values: CDR1 SGDLS, CDR2 YYNGEE. Trimming at V came to 0 bases and at J to 3 bases, leaving 7 bases not matched to a gene. The CDR3 consists of 17 residues. Full variable domain (missing parts from reference TRBV9 and TRBJ2-2): DSGVTQTPKHLITATGQRVTLRCSPRSGDLSVYWYQQSLDQGLQFLIQYYNGEERAKGNILERFSAQQFPDLHSELNLSSLELGDSALYFCASSVVSSSGYTGELFFGEGSRLTVL.

The genes are TRBV7-2 and TRBJ2-1, with 9 bases identical to TRBD1. Per the germline V gene, CDR1 is SGHTA and CDR2 is FQGNSA. CDR3 length: 17 residues. The junction had 14 bases not matched to a gene; V was cut back by 5 bases and J by 6 bases. Written as DNA, the CDR3 is TGTGCCAGCAGCGCTTTACCCGGGACAGGGTTCCGCAATGAGCAGTTCTTC. This encodes CASSALPGTGFRNEQFF.

V is TRBV7-2 and J is TRBJ2-2; 10 bases fit TRBD1. This CDR3 contains 16 residues. The germline V gene has CDR1 SGHTA and CDR2 FQGNSA. V gave up 2 bases and J gave up 4 bases; unmatched junction bases: 4. CDR3 DNA sequence: TGTGCCAGCAGCTTAACCGGGACAGGGGTCACCGGGGAGCTGTTTTTT. It is translated as CASSLTGTGVTGELFF.

This chain joins TRBV19 and TRBJ2-2, with D possibly matching TRBD1 (6 bases). V lost 2 bases and J 6 bases, leaving 10 bases between the germline ends. The CDR3 runs 14 residues. Germline CDR1 is LNHDA and CDR2 is SQIVND (reference sequence). CDR3 DNA sequence: TGTGCCAGTAGTATAAACAGGGACCCCGGGGAGCTGTTTTTT. This gives the protein CASSINRDPGELFF.

The chain has TRBV6-5 and TRBJ2-2; TRBD1 might be the D (5 bases). The CDR3 has 14 amino acids. From germline, CDR1 is MNHEY and CDR2 SVGAGI. V lost 7 bases to trimming and J lost 2 bases, with 11 bases between them. In nucleotides, the CDR3 is TGTGCCAGCACCCTAGACAGAAACACCGGGGAGCTGTTTTTT. This encodes CASTLDRNTGELFF.

This clone was recorded once. The chain uses TRBV19 and TRBJ2-1, with a possible D match to TRBD2 (7 bases). The CDR3 is 13 residues long. Germline CDR1 reads LNHDA; CDR2 reads SQIVND (reference sequence). The germline V and J ends were trimmed by 8 bases and 3 bases, with 11 bases remaining between them. CDR3 sequence reads: CASGGAGYNEQFF. Here the CDR3 DNA reads TGTGCCAGTGGGGGGGCGGGCTACAATGAGCAGTTCTTC. The variable domain in full, with the rest retrieved from reference TRBV19 and TRBJ2-1, is DGGITQSPKYLFRKEGQNVTLSCEQNLNHDAMYWYRQDPGQGLRLIYYSQIVNDFQKGDIAEGYSVSREKKESFPLTVTSAQKNPTAFYLCASGGAGYNEQFFGPGTRLTVL.

The chain joins TRBV5-1 to TRBJ2-3; the D is unclear. Germline V gene lookup returns CDR1 SGHRS and CDR2 YFSETQ. Trimming cost V 1 base and J 2 bases, with 8 bases left between them. This CDR3 comprises 14 residues. The CDR3 coding sequence is TGCGCCAGCAGCTTGTTGGAGTACACAGATACGCAGTATTTT. This encodes CASSLLEYTDTQYF.

V gene TRBV7-8 combines with J gene TRBJ2-7; D may be TRBD2 (7 bases). Trimming pared 1 base from V and 6 bases from J, leaving 13 bases between. The CDR3 has 14 amino acids. Germline V CDR1 and CDR2: SGHVS, FQNEAQ. The CDR3 DNA reads TGTGCCAGCAGCTTAGAGGGGGGAGGGCTCGAGCAGTACTTC. This codes for CASSLEGGGLEQYF.

The chain has TRBV4-2 and TRBJ1-3; 7 bases map to TRBD1. CDR3 length: 17 residues. With V trimmed by 0 bases and J by 4 bases, 9 bases remained unmatched. The germline V gene encodes CDR1 LGHNA and CDR2 YNFKEQ. The CDR3 is CASSQEGGRGKGNTIYF. The CDR3 region has the DNA TGTGCCAGCAGCCAAGAAGGGGGCAGGGGGAAAGGAAACACCATATATTTT.

The chain is built from TRBV29-1 and TRBJ2-3; D gene uncertain. The germline V gene has CDR1 SQVTM and CDR2 ANQGSEA. V was shortened by 3 bases and J by 5 bases, with 9 bases between the two germline ends. This CDR3 comprises 12 residues. In DNA, the CDR3 is TGCAGCGTTGACCGGTCGCTAGATACGCAGTATTTT. It encodes CSVDRSLDTQYF.

V usage is TRBV5-4 and J usage is TRBJ2-3; D ambiguous. This CDR3 contains 13 residues. CDR1 and CDR2 (germline): SGHNT, YYREEE (reference sequence). Trimming removed 4 bases at V and 3 bases at J, with 9 bases between. The CDR3 sequence: CASSPTRTDTQYF. The CDR3 DNA reads TGTGCCAGCAGCCCCACCAGGACAGATACGCAGTATTTT. The full variable domain, rest sourced from reference TRBV5-4 and TRBJ2-3, is ETGVTQSPTHLIKTRGQQVTLRCSSQSGHNTVSWYQQALGQGPQFIFQYYREEENGRGNFPPRFSGLQFPNYSSELNVNALELDDSALYLCASSPTRTDTQYFGPGTRLTVL.

The V gene is TRBV5-4, the J gene TRBJ2-3; 10 nucleotides line up with TRBD2. Germline V gene sequence: CDR1 SGHNT, CDR2 YYREEE (reference sequence). The V and J ends lost 1 base and 4 bases, in that order; junction bases with no gene match: 12. This CDR3 comprises 18 residues. In nucleotides, the CDR3 is TGTGCCAGCAGCTTGATCCCGGCAACTAGCGGGGCTCCAGATACGCAGTATTTT. It specifies CASSLIPATSGAPDTQYF.